Listed here is a single TCR beta chain. The PCR employed 60 Vbeta primers together with 13 Jbeta primers. Assay used: immunoSEQ multiplex PCR; TCRdb lists only in-frame clones, some missing. The sample lists 75,000 to 95,000 clones; over 65% were seen once. This sample was taken from a study of cytomegalovirus exposure and HLA in healthy donors. Source material: PBMCs. The sequence came from a man aged 45-65 years in good health and CMV-seronegative.

The CDR3 reads CASSLLRDRGGYTF. The CDR3 DNA reads as TGTGCCAGCAGCTTACTACGGGACAGGGGCGGCTACACCTTC. V gene TRBV5-6 combines with J gene TRBJ1-2; 10 bases agree with TRBD1. The CDR3 consists of 14 residues. Trimming at V came to 2 bases and at J to 8 bases, leaving 6 bases not matched to a gene. Germline V gene data show CDR1 as SGHDT and CDR2 as YYEEEE.